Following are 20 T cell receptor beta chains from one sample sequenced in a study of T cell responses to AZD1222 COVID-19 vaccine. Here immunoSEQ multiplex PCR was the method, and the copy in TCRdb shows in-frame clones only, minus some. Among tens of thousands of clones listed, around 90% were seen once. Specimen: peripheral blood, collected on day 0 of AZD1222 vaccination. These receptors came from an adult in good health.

CDR3 DNA: TGTGCCAGCAGCTTCAGGGGTCAGGTCGGGGAGCTGTTTTTT. This gives the protein CASSFRGQVGELFF. The chain couples TRBV7-8 to TRBJ2-2, with D possibly TRBD1 on 6 matching bases. Trimming left V 3 bases short and J 7 bases short, with 12 bases between. The CDR3 covers 14 residues. The germline V gene has CDR1 SGHVS and CDR2 FQNEAQ. The full variable domain, completed using reference TRBV7-8 and TRBJ2-2, is GAGVSQSPRYKVAKRGQDVALRCDPISGHVSLFWYQQALGQGPEFLTYFQNEAQLDKSGLPSDRFFAERPEGSVSTLKIQRTQQEDSAVYLCASSFRGQVGELFFGEGSRLTVL.

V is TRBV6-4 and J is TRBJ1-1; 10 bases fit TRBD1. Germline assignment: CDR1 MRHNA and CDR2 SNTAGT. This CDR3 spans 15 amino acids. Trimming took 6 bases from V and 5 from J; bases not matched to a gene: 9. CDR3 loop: CASSPGDRGVTEAFF. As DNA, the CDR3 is TGTGCCAGCAGCCCGGGGGACAGGGGTGTAACTGAAGCTTTCTTT.

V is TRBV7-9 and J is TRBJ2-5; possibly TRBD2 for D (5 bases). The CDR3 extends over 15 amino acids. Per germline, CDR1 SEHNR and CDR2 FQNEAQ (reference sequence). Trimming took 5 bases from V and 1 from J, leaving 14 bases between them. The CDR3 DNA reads TGTGCCAGCAGCGTTCAGACCGGGGTCCAAGAGACCCAGTACTTC. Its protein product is CASSVQTGVQETQYF.

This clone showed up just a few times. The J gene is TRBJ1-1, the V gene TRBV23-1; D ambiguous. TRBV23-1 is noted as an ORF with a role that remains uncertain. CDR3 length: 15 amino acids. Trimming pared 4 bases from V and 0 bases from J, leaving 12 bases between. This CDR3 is CASSPGGTLNTEAFF. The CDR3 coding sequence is TGCGCCAGCAGTCCGGGTGGAACGTTGAACACTGAAGCTTTCTTT.

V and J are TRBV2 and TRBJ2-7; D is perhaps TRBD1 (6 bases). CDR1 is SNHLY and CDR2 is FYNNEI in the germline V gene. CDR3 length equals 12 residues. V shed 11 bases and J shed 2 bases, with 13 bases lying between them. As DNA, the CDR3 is TGTGCCGGCCGGGACATTACCTACGAGCAGTACTTC. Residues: CAGRDITYEQYF.

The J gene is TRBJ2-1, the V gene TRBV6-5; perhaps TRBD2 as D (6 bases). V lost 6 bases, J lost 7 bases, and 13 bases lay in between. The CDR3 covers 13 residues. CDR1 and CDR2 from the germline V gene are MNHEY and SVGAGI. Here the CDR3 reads CASRRLVWNEQFF. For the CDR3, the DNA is TGTGCCAGCAGGCGACTAGTATGGAATGAGCAGTTCTTC.

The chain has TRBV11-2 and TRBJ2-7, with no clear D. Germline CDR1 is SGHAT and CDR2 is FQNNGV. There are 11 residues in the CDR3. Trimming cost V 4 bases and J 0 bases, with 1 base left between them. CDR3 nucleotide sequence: TGTGCCAGCAGCTCCTCCTACGAGCAGTACTTC. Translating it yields CASSSSYEQYF.

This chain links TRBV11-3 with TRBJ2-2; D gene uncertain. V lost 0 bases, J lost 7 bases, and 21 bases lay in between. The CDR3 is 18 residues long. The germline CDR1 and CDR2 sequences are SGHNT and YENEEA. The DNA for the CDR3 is TGTGCCAGCAGCTTAGATCGCATAGGGCGGAAAGAGGACGGGGAGCTGTTTTTT. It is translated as CASSLDRIGRKEDGELFF.

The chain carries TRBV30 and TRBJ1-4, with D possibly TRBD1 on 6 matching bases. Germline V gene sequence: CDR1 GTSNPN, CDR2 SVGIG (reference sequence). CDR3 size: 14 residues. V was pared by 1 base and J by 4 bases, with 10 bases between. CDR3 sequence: CAWSDWTVNEKLFF. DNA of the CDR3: TGTGCCTGGAGTGACTGGACAGTTAATGAAAAACTGTTTTTT. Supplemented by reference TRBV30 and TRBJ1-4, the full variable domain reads SQTIHQWPATLVQPVGSPLSLECTVEGTSNPNLYWYRQAAGRGLQLLFYSVGIGQISSEVPQNLSASRPQDRQFILSSKKLLLSDSGFYLCAWSDWTVNEKLFFGSGTQLSVL.

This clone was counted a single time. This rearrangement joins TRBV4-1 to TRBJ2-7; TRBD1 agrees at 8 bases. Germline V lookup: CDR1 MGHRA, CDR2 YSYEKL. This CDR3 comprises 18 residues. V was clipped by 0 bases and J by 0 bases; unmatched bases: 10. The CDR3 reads CASSQDPPSTGVSYEQYF. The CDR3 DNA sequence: TGCGCCAGCAGCCAAGATCCCCCCTCGACAGGGGTCTCCTACGAGCAGTACTTC.

The CDR3 coding sequence is TGTGCCAGCAGTGAGGGTTCCAGGGCTAGCTATGGCTACACCTTC. Protein: CASSEGSRASYGYTF. The rearrangement uses TRBV6-1 and TRBJ1-2, with a tentative D call TRBD1 (5 bases). Germline V CDR1 and CDR2: MNHNS, SASEGT. The CDR3 is 15 amino acids. The germline V and J ends were trimmed by 3 bases and 4 bases, with 15 bases remaining between them.

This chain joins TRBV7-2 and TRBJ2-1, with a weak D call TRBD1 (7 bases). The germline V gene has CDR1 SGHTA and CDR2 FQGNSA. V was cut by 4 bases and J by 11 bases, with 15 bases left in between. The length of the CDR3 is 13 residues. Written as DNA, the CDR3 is TGTGCCAGCAGCTACGGACAGGAGGGCAAGCAGTTCTTC. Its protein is CASSYGQEGKQFF.

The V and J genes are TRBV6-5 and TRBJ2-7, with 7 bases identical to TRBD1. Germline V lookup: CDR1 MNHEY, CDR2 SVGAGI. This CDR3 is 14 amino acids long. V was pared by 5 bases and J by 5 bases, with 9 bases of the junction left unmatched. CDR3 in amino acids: CASSPRTTGDEQYF. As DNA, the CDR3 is TGTGCCAGCAGTCCCAGAACAACAGGGGACGAGCAGTACTTC.

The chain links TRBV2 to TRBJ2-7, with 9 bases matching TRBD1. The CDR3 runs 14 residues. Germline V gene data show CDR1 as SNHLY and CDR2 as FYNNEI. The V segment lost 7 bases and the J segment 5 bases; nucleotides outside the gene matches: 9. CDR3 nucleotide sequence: TGTGCCAGCAACCCCGCGACAGGGGGAGACGAGCAGTACTTC. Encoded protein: CASNPATGGDEQYF.

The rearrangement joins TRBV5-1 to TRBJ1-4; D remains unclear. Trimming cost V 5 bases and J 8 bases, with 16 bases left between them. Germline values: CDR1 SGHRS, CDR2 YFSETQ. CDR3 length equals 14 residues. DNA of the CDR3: TGCGCCAGCAGGTCAGAGACCGTCGGGGAAAAACTGTTTTTT. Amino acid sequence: CASRSETVGEKLFF.

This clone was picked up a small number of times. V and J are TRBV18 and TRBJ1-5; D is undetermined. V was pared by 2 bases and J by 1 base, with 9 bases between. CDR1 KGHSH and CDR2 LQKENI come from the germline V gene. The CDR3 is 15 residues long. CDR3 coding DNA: TGTGCCAGCTCACCAGGTACCGGAAGCAATCAGCCCCAGCATTTT. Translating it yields CASSPGTGSNQPQHF.

Written as DNA, the CDR3 is TGTGCCAGTAGTAGGGACAGATCATATAATTCACCCCTCCACTTT. This codes for CASSRDRSYNSPLHF. J is TRBJ1-6 and V is TRBV19; 7 bases map to TRBD1. The CDR3 is 15 amino acids. From germline, CDR1 is LNHDA and CDR2 SQIVND (reference sequence). The V gene end was trimmed by 4 bases and the J gene end by 4 bases; junction bases not matched to a gene: 4.

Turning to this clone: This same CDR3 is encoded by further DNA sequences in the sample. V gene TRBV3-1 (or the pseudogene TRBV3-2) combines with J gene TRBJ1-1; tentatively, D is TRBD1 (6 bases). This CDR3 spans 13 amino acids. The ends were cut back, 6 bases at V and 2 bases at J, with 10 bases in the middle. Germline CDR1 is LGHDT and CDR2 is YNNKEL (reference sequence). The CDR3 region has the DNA TGTGCCAGCAGTTACAGGGAAAACACTGAAGCTTTCTTT. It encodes CASSYRENTEAFF.

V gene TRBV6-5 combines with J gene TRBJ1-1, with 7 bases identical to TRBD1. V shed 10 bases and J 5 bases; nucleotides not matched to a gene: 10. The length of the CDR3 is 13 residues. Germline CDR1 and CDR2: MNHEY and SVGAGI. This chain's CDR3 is CATEMTGKTEAFF. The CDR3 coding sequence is TGTGCCACCGAAATGACAGGGAAGACTGAAGCTTTCTTT.

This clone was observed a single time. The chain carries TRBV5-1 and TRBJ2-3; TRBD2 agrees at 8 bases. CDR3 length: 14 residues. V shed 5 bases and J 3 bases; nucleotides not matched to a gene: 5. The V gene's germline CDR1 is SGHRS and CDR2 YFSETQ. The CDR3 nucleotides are TGCGCCAGCAGAATCACTAGCGGTACAGATACGCAGTATTTT. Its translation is CASRITSGTDTQYF.